The 27 T cell receptor beta chains below were found in one sample sequenced in a study of blood T cell repertoires in COVID-19. Clones were sequenced by immunoSEQ multiplex PCR, and TCRdb holds only the in-frame ones, with some missing. The sample yields nearly 55,000 clones, about three quarters seen once. The sequenced sample consisted of peripheral blood. Every receptor here comes from a human donor with active or convalescent COVID-19. The donor label of this sample is uncertain.

CDR3 loop: CASSFFRSTEAFF. DNA for the CDR3: TGTGCCAGCAGTTTTTTTCGGAGCACTGAAGCTTTCTTT. The gene calls are TRBV12-3 or TRBV12-4 and TRBJ1-1; D not resolved. This CDR3 has 13 residues. V dropped 3 bases and J dropped 4 bases, with 9 bases sitting between them.

The V and J genes are TRBV7-9 and TRBJ1-3; 8 nucleotides agree with TRBD1. This CDR3 is 15 amino acids long. Germline-derived CDR1 and CDR2 are SEHNR and FQNEAQ (reference sequence). The V segment lost 4 bases and the J segment 4 bases; nucleotides outside the gene matches: 6. The CDR3 nucleotides read TGTGCCAGCAGCTACGGACAGGGAGCCGGAAACACCATATATTTT. Protein sequence: CASSYGQGAGNTIYF.

This clone was seen only a few times. V usage is TRBV27 and J usage is TRBJ2-7; 7 bases map to TRBD2. The ends lost 6 bases at V and 4 bases at J; junction bases unmatched: 12. Germline loops: CDR1 MNHEY, CDR2 SMNVEV (reference sequence). The CDR3 extends over 15 amino acids. CDR3 residues: CASSLMRREWYEQYF. As DNA, the CDR3 is TGTGCCAGCAGCCTTATGCGGCGGGAGTGGTACGAGCAGTACTTC.

V gene TRBV3-1 (or the pseudogene TRBV3-2) combines with J gene TRBJ2-2; 7 nucleotides agree with TRBD1. V gave up 1 base and J gave up 2 bases; unmatched junction bases: 19. The CDR3 is made up of 21 amino acids. The germline V gene has CDR1 LGHDT and CDR2 YNNKEL (reference sequence). CDR3 sequence (DNA): TGTGCCAGCAGCCAAGTTTTTTTACAAAGAGGGGGCGAGACTAACACCGGGGAGCTGTTTTTT. It encodes CASSQVFLQRGGETNTGELFF.

This clone has a single count. V usage is TRBV9 and J usage is TRBJ1-4; possibly TRBD1 for D (5 bases). The V end was cut by 0 bases, the J end by 3 bases, with 9 bases between. The CDR3 is 15 residues long. The V gene's germline CDR1 is SGDLS and CDR2 YYNGEE. The CDR3 spells CASSVGIGANEKLFF. CDR3 DNA: TGTGCCAGCAGCGTAGGTATAGGGGCTAATGAAAAACTGTTTTTT. The whole variable domain, filled in from reference TRBV9 and TRBJ1-4, reads DSGVTQTPKHLITATGQRVTLRCSPRSGDLSVYWYQQSLDQGLQFLIQYYNGEERAKGNILERFSAQQFPDLHSELNLSSLELGDSALYFCASSVGIGANEKLFFGSGTQLSVL.

The genes are TRBV7-8 and TRBJ2-1, with D hard to call. The CDR3 is 12 amino acids. The germline V gene has CDR1 SGHVS and CDR2 FQNEAQ. Deletions cut 5 bases from V and 9 bases from J, with 11 bases between. The CDR3 protein is CASSPEVGEQFF. CDR3 coding DNA: TGTGCCAGCAGCCCCGAGGTAGGTGAGCAGTTCTTC.

This chain links TRBV6-2 or TRBV6-3 with TRBJ2-2; no clear D gene. Trimming stripped 2 bases from V and 8 bases from J, with 12 bases between. The CDR3 is 14 amino acids. The germline CDR1 and CDR2 sequences are MNHEY and SVGEGT. CDR3 sequence: CASSYTPGLGELFF. Here the CDR3 DNA reads TGTGCCAGCAGTTACACTCCAGGTTTGGGGGAGCTGTTTTTT.

Note on this clone: Its ends do not fully match the called genes, so a read error is possible. The genes are TRBV7-7 and TRBJ1-1; no definite D call. Germline V lookup: CDR1 SSHAT, CDR2 FNYEAQ (reference sequence). The CDR3 covers 13 residues. The CDR3 DNA reads TGTGCTAGCAGCTTAAGTTCGGACACTGAAGCTTTCTTT. Encoded protein: CASSLSSDTEAFF.

The chain is built from TRBV5-1 and TRBJ2-1; 8 bases are shared with TRBD2. Germline CDR1 is SGHRS and CDR2 is YFSETQ. J lost 3 bases, V lost 4 bases, and 6 bases had no gene match. CDR3 size: 15 residues. The CDR3 spells CASSRAGGGYNEQFF. The CDR3 nucleotides read TGCGCCAGCAGCCGGGCGGGAGGAGGCTACAATGAGCAGTTCTTC.

The CDR3 is CASSLIAGGVETQYF. The CDR3 bases are TGTGCCAGCAGCCTTATAGCGGGAGGTGTGGAGACCCAGTACTTC. J is TRBJ2-5 and V is TRBV7-3, with 10 bases matching TRBD2. V lost 5 bases, J lost 5 bases, and 8 bases stayed unmatched. The CDR3 has 15 residues. Looked up from germline, CDR1 is SGHTA and CDR2 is FQGTGA.

The chain has TRBV30 and TRBJ2-3; D is uncertain. Germline lookup yields CDR1 GTSNPN and CDR2 SVGIG (reference sequence). The CDR3 is 14 amino acids. Trimming cost V 7 bases and J 1 base, with 15 bases left between them. The DNA of the CDR3 is TGTGCCTCCTACCATAACCGAGGCACAGATACGCAGTATTTT. Protein sequence: CASYHNRGTDTQYF.

The V gene is TRBV30, the J gene TRBJ2-5, with TRBD1 matching 9 bases. CDR1 GTSNPN and CDR2 SVGIG come from the germline V gene (reference sequence). The CDR3 totals 15 residues. V trimming: 0 bases; J trimming: 5 bases; junction bases outside the gene matches: 7. As DNA, the CDR3 is TGTGCCTGGAGTGTCGGGACAGGGAAGATGGAGACCCAGTACTTC. It translates to CAWSVGTGKMETQYF.

The genes are TRBV6-2 or TRBV6-3 and TRBJ2-7, with D hard to call. Trimming stripped 3 bases from V and 7 bases from J, with 10 bases between. There are 12 residues in the CDR3. Per the germline V gene, CDR1 is MNHEY and CDR2 is SVGEGT. This CDR3 reads CASSYLTGEQYF. CDR3 sequence (DNA): TGTGCCAGCAGTTATCTGACGGGTGAGCAGTACTTC.

This clone was found once. The chain carries TRBV6-2 or TRBV6-3 and TRBJ1-1; D ambiguous. Germline V gene sequence: CDR1 MNHEY, CDR2 SVGEGT. With 0 bases removed from V and 5 bases from J, the gap between germline ends came to 4 bases. This CDR3 comprises 12 residues. CDR3: CASSYSRTEAFF. CDR3 coding DNA: TGTGCCAGCAGTTACTCCCGGACTGAAGCTTTCTTT.

The chain recombines TRBV12-5 with TRBJ1-2; 7 nucleotides agree with TRBD1. CDR3 length: 14 amino acids. Per germline, CDR1 LGHNT and CDR2 FRNRAP. The V segment lost 5 bases and the J segment 4 bases; nucleotides outside the gene matches: 7. The CDR3 spells CASGPQTGSYGYTF. The CDR3, as DNA: TGTGCTAGTGGTCCGCAGACAGGGAGCTATGGCTACACCTTC.

This clone has a single count. This chain uses TRBV28 with TRBJ2-1; tentatively, D is TRBD1 (6 bases). Germline loops: CDR1 MDHEN, CDR2 SYDVKM. The CDR3 loop spans 15 amino acids. V lost 7 bases to trimming and J lost 5 bases, with 18 bases between them. CDR3 nucleotide sequence: TGTGCCAGCAACCTGATCTCCGGGACACACAATGAGCAGTTCTTC. Encoded protein: CASNLISGTHNEQFF.

This clone was seen only once. CDR3 nucleotides: TGTGCCAGCAGCGTTCAGGGATCGAAAGAGACCCAGTACTTC. Translated: CASSVQGSKETQYF. This chain connects TRBV9 to TRBJ2-5; D may be TRBD1 (5 bases). CDR1 is SGDLS, CDR2 YYNGEE, per germline. Trimming left V 2 bases short and J 3 bases short, with 11 bases between. The CDR3 consists of 14 residues. Based on the CDR3 plus reference TRBV9 and TRBJ2-5, the full variable domain is DSGVTQTPKHLITATGQRVTLRCSPRSGDLSVYWYQQSLDQGLQFLIQYYNGEERAKGNILERFSAQQFPDLHSELNLSSLELGDSALYFCASSVQGSKETQYFGPGTRLLVL.

The V call is TRBV28, the J call TRBJ1-2, with TRBD1 as a possible D gene (5 bases). The V end lost 5 bases, the J end lost 5 bases, and 12 bases lay between the germline ends. Germline V gene data show CDR1 as MDHEN and CDR2 as SYDVKM. The length of the CDR3 is 13 residues. Here the CDR3 DNA reads TGTGCCAGCAGTCTGACAGACCCGTATGGCTACACCTTC. It yields the protein CASSLTDPYGYTF.

The chain recombines TRBV14 with TRBJ2-1, with 9 bases aligning to TRBD2. CDR1 and CDR2 from the germline V gene are SGHDN and FVKESK. CDR3 size: 18 residues. J gave up 0 bases and V 4 bases, and 10 bases lay outside the gene matches. The CDR3 region is CASSPLPGTSLSYNEQFF. The CDR3 nucleotides are TGTGCCAGCAGCCCCTTACCCGGGACTAGCCTCTCCTACAATGAGCAGTTCTTC.

The gene calls are TRBV28 and TRBJ2-7, with D tentatively TRBD1 (6 bases). Per germline, CDR1 MDHEN and CDR2 SYDVKM. There are 15 residues in the CDR3. V was shortened by 10 bases and J by 0 bases, with 19 bases between the two germline ends. CDR3 amino acids: CATYRQGSFSYEQYF. CDR3 DNA: TGTGCCACCTATCGCCAGGGGTCTTTCTCCTACGAGCAGTACTTC.

The V and J genes are TRBV13 and TRBJ2-7, with D unresolved. V shed 0 bases and J shed 1 base, with 4 bases lying between them. CDR1 is PRHDT and CDR2 is FYEKMQ in the germline V gene (reference sequence). This CDR3 contains 13 residues. CDR3 DNA: TGTGCCAGCAGCTTAGGGCTATCCTACGAGCAGTACTTC. Protein product: CASSLGLSYEQYF.

As DNA, the CDR3 is TGTGCCAGCAGCCTAGCTGAGGGACTCCGCGGAGATACGCAGTATTTT. This encodes CASSLAEGLRGDTQYF. V usage is TRBV9 and J usage is TRBJ2-3; possible D gene TRBD2, 6 bases. The CDR3 is made up of 16 amino acids. The V and J ends lost 4 bases and 5 bases respectively, with 20 bases between them. The germline gives CDR1 SGDLS, CDR2 YYNGEE.

V is TRBV5-4 and J is TRBJ2-5, with a weak D call TRBD2 (5 bases). Germline-derived CDR1 and CDR2 are SGHNT and YYREEE (reference sequence). Trimming removed 5 bases from V and 2 bases from J, with 16 bases in between. The length of the CDR3 is 15 residues. The CDR3 is CASRNLSSGQETQYF. The DNA of the CDR3 is TGTGCCAGCAGGAATCTGTCCAGCGGACAAGAGACCCAGTACTTC.

This sequence joins TRBV7-2 and TRBJ1-5; the D is unclear. The CDR3 is 12 residues long. Germline loops: CDR1 SGHTA, CDR2 FQGNSA. The ends were cut back, 3 bases at V and 7 bases at J, with 7 bases in the middle. The CDR3 DNA sequence: TGTGCCAGCAGCTTTTTGGGCCAGCCCCAGCATTTT. Translating gives CASSFLGQPQHF.

This clone was counted between two and nine times. This chain links TRBV29-1 with TRBJ2-1; 8 bases match TRBD1. The J segment lost 8 bases and the V segment lost 5 bases, leaving 20 bases of the junction unmatched. The germline CDR1 and CDR2 sequences are SQVTM and ANQGSEA. This CDR3 comprises 17 residues. CDR3 protein: CSVWDRSKGAVGDEQFF. In nucleotides, the CDR3 is TGCAGCGTTTGGGACAGGTCGAAGGGGGCGGTTGGCGATGAGCAGTTCTTC.

In this sample, this clone turned up a few times. V and J are TRBV9 and TRBJ2-7, with a tentative D call TRBD2 (5 bases). CDR3 length: 14 amino acids. Germline V CDR1 and CDR2: SGDLS, YYNGEE. Between the trimmed V and J ends, which lost 6 bases and 2 bases, there was a span of 15 bases. The CDR3 sequence is CASTKGGDTYEQYF. CDR3 coding DNA: TGTGCCAGCACCAAAGGAGGAGACACCTACGAGCAGTACTTC.

The genes are TRBV6-2 or TRBV6-3 and TRBJ2-4; TRBD1 agrees at 7 bases. The CDR3 has 16 residues. V lost 5 bases, J lost 0 bases, and 7 bases stayed unmatched. Looked up from germline, CDR1 is MNHEY and CDR2 is SVGEGT. The CDR3 here is CASSQTGNLAKNIQYF. The CDR3, as DNA: TGTGCCAGCAGTCAGACAGGGAACTTAGCCAAAAACATTCAGTACTTC.